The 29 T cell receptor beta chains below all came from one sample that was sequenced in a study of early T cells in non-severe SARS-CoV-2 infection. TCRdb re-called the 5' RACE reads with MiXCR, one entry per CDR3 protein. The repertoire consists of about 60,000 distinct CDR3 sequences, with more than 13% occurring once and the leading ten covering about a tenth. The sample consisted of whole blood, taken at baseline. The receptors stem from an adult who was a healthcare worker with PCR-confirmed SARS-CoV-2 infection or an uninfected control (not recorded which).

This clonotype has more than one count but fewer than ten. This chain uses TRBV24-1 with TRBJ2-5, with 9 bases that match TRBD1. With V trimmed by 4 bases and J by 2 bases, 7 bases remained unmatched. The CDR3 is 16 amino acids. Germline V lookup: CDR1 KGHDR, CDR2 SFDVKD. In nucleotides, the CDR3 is TGTGCCACCAGTGAGCCGGGGACAGGGAATCAAGAGACCCAGTACTTC. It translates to CATSEPGTGNQETQYF.

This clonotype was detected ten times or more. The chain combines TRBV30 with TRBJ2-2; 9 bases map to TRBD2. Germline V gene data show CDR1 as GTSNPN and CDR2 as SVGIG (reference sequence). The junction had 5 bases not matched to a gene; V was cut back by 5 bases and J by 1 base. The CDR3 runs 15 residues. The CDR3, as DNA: TGTGCCTGGCGGAAAGCGGGGGGGAACACCGGGGAGCTGTTTTTT. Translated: CAWRKAGGNTGELFF.

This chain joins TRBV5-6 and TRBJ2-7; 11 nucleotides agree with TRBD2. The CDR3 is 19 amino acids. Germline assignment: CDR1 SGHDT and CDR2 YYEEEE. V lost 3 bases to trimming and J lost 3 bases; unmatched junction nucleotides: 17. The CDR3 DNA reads TGTGCCAGCAGCTCGACTAGCGGGGAAGCCAAATACCCCTACTACGAGCAGTACTTC. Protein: CASSSTSGEAKYPYYEQYF.

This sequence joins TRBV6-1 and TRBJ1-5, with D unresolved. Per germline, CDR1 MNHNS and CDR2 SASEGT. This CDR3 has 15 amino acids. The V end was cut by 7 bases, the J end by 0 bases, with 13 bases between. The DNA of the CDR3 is TGTGCCAGCAATAGTGGCACCTATAGCAATCAGCCCCAGCATTTT. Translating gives CASNSGTYSNQPQHF.

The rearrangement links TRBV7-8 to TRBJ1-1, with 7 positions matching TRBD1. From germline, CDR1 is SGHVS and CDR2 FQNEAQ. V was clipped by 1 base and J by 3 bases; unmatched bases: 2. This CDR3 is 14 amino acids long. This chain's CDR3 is CASSLEGGYTEAFF. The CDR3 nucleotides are TGTGCCAGCAGCTTAGAAGGGGGCTACACTGAAGCTTTCTTT.

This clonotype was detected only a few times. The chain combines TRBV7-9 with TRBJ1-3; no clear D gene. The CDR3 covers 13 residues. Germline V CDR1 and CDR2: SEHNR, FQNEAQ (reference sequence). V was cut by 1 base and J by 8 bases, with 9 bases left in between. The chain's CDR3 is CASSLEAGYTIYF. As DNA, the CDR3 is TGTGCCAGCAGCTTAGAGGCCGGGTACACCATATATTTT.

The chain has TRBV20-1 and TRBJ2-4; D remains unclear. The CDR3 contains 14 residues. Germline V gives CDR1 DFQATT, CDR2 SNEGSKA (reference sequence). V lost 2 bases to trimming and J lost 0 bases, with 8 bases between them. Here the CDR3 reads CSARQPLAKNIQYF. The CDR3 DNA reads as TGCAGTGCTAGACAGCCGCTAGCCAAAAACATTCAGTACTTC.

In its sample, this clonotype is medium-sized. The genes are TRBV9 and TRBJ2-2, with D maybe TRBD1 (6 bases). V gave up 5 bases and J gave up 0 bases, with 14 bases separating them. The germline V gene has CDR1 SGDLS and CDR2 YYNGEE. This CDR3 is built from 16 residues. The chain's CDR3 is CASRGTFPPNTGELFF. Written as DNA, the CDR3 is TGTGCCAGCAGAGGGACATTCCCTCCGAACACCGGGGAGCTGTTTTTT.

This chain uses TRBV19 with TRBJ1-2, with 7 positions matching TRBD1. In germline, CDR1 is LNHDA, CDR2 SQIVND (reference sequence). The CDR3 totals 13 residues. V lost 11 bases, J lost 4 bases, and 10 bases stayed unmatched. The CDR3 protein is CASRGRTVYGYTF. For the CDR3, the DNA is TGTGCCTCCAGGGGGAGGACAGTCTATGGCTACACCTTC.

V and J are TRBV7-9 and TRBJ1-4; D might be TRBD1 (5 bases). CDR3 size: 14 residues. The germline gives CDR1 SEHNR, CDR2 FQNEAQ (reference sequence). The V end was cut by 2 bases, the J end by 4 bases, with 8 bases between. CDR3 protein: CASSLQGRNEKLFF. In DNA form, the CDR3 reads TGTGCCAGCAGCTTACAGGGCCGTAATGAAAAACTGTTTTTT.

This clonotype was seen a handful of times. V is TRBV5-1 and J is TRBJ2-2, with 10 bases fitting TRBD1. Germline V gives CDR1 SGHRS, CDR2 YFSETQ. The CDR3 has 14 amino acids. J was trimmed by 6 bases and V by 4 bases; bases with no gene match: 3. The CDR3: CASSPGTGAGELFF. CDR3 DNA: TGCGCCAGCAGCCCGGGGACAGGGGCCGGGGAGCTGTTTTTT.

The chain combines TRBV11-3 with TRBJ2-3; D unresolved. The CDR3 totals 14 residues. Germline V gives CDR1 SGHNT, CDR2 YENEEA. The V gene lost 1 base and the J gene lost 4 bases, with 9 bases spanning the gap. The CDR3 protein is CASSLGGEADTQYF. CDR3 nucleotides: TGTGCCAGCAGCTTAGGTGGTGAGGCAGATACGCAGTATTTT.

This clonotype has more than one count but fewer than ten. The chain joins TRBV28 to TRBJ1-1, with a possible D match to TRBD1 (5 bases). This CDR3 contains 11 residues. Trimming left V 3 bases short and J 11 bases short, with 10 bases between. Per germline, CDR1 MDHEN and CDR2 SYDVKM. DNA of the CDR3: TGTGCCAGCAGTTTCGAGGGGAAGGCTTTCTTT. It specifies CASSFEGKAFF. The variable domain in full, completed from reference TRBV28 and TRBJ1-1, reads DVKVTQSSRYLVKRTGEKVFLECVQDMDHENMFWYRQDPGLGLRLIYFSYDVKMKEKGDIPEGYSVSREKKERFSLILESASTNQTSMYLCASSFEGKAFFGQGTRLTVV.

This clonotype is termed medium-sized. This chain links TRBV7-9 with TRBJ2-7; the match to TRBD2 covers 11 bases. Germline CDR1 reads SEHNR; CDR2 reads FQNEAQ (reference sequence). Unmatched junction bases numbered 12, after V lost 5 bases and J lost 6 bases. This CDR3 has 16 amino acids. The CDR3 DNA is TGTGCCAGCAGCCGAGGACTAGCGGGTACCCAAACCGAGCAGTACTTC. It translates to CASSRGLAGTQTEQYF.

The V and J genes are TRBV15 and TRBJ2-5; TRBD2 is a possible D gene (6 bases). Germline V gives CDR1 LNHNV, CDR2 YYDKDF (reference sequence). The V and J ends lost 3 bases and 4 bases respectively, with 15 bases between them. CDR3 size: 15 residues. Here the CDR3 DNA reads TGTGCCACCAGCAGGGCTAGGAGGGAGCGAGAGACCCAGTACTTC. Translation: CATSRARRERETQYF.

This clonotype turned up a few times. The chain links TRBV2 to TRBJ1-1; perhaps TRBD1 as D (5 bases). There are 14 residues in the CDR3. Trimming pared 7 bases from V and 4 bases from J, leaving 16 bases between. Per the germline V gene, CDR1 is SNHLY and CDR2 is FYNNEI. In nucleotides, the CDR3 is TGTGCCAGCACCGCAAACGGAGGGGCCACTGAAGCTTTCTTT. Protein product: CASTANGGATEAFF.

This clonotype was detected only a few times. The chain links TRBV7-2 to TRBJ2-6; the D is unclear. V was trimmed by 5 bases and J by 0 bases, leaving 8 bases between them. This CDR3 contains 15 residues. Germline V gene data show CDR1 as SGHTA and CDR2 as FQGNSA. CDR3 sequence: CASSPRTSGANVLTF. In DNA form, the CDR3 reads TGTGCCAGCAGCCCACGGACCTCTGGGGCCAACGTCCTGACTTTC.

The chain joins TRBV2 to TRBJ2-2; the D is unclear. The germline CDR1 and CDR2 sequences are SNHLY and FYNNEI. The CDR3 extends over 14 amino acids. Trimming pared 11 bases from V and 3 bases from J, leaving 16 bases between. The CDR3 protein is CACKSGPDTGELFF. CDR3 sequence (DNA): TGTGCCTGCAAATCCGGGCCCGACACCGGGGAGCTGTTTTTT.

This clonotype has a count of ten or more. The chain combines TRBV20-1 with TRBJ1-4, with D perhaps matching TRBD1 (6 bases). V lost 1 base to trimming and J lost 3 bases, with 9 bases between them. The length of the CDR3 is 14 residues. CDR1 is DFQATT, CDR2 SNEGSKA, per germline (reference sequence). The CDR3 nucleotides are TGCAGTGCTAGAGGGACAGATCCTAATGAAAAACTGTTTTTT. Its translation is CSARGTDPNEKLFF.

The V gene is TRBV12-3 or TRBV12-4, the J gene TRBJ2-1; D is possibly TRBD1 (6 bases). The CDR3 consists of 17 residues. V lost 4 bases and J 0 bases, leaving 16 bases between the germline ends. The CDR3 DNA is TGTGCCAGCAGTTGGTTTCCGGACAGTCGCTCCTACAATGAGCAGTTCTTC. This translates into CASSWFPDSRSYNEQFF.

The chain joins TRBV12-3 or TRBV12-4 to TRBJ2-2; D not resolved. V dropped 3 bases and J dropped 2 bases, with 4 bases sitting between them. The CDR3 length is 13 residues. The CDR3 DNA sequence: TGTGCCAGCAGTTTGATCAACACCGGGGAGCTGTTTTTT. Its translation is CASSLINTGELFF.

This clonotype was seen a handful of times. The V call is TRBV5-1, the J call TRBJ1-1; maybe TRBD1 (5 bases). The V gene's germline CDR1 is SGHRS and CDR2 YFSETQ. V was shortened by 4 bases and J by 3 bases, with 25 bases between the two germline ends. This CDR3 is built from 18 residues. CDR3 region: CASSGKAGLLGSDTEAFF. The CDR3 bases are TGCGCCAGCAGCGGCAAGGCAGGGCTTCTCGGTTCCGACACTGAAGCTTTCTTT.

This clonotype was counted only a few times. The CDR3 nucleotides read TGTGCCAGCAGCCAAGATCGGGGTGAGTTCAACTATGGCTACACCTTC. Translated: CASSQDRGEFNYGYTF. The V gene is TRBV3-1, the J gene TRBJ1-2, with unresolved D. The CDR3 is 16 residues long. The germline gives CDR1 LGHDT, CDR2 YNNKEL (reference sequence). Trimming cost V 0 bases and J 2 bases, with 13 bases left between them.

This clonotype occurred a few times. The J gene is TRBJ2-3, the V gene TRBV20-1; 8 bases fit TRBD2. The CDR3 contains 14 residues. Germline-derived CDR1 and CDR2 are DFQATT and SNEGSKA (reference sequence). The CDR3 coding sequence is TGCGTCGTTCTTGCGGGGGGCCGCACAGATACGCAGTATTTT. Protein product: CVVLAGGRTDTQYF.

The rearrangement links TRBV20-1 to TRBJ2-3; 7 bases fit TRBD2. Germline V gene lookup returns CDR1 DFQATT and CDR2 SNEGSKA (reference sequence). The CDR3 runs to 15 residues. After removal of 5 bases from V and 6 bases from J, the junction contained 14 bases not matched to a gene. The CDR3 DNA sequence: TGCAGTGCTTCCAGACTAGCCCTACTCGGGGATACGCAGTATTTT. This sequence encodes CSASRLALLGDTQYF.

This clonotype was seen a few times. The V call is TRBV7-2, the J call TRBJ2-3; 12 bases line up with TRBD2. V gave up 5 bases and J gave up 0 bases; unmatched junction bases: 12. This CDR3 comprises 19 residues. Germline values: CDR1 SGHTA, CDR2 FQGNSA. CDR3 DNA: TGTGCCAGCAGCCTCTATTTACTAGCGGGGGGCCCCAGCACAGATACGCAGTATTTT. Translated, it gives CASSLYLLAGGPSTDTQYF.

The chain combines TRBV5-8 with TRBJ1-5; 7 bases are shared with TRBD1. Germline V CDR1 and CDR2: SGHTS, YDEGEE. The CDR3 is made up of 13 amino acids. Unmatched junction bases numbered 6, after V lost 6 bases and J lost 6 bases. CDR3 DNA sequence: TGTGCCAGCAACTCGGGACAGATTCAGCCCCAGCATTTT. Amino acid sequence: CASNSGQIQPQHF. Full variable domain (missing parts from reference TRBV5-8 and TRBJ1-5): EAGVTQSPTHLIKTRGQQATLRCSPISGHTSVYWYQQALGLGLQFLLWYDEGEERNRGNFPPRFSGRQFPNYSSELNVNALELEDSALYLCASNSGQIQPQHFGDGTRLSIL.

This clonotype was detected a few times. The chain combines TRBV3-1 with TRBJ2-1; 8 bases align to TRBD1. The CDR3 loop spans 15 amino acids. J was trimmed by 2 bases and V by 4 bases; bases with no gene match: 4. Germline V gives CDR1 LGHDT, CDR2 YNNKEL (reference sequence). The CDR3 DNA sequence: TGTGCCAGCAGCCTTGGACAGGGCGCCTACAATGAGCAGTTCTTC. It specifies CASSLGQGAYNEQFF.

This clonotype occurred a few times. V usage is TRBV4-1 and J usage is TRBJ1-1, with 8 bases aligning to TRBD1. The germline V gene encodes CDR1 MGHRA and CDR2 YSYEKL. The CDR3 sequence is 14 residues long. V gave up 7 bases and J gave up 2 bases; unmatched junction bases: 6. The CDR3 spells CASTRGPINTEAFF. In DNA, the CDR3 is TGCGCCAGCACCAGGGGGCCGATTAACACTGAAGCTTTCTTT.